This TCR beta chain is drawn from a study of blood T cell repertoires in COVID-19. Overall study: From the United States, Italy and Spain came samples of acute and convalescent COVID-19.

While infection was still active, Seattle patients were enrolled and then followed longitudinally. Trimming cost V 5 bases and J 9 bases, with 14 bases left between them. Germline values: CDR1 SGHTA, CDR2 FQGNSA. The CDR3 sequence is 12 residues long. Original handling: By means of reference gene primer amplification, nucleated cell counts were estimated. The repertoire was sequenced with immunoSEQ multiplex PCR; TCRdb's copy has only in-frame clones and lacks some. V and J calls and clone size are those listed in that table; D and trimming were worked out from the DNA. The profile shows roughly 38,000 clones, around 84% of them singletons.

The sample taken for sequencing was peripheral blood. This receptor was obtained from a man in his sixties with COVID-19, enrolled during active disease. V gene TRBV7-2 combines with J gene TRBJ2-7; tentatively, D is TRBD2 (5 bases). CDR3 in amino acids: CASSEDFRGQYF. CDR3 in DNA: TGTGCCAGCAGCGAGGACTTCCGAGGGCAGTACTTC.